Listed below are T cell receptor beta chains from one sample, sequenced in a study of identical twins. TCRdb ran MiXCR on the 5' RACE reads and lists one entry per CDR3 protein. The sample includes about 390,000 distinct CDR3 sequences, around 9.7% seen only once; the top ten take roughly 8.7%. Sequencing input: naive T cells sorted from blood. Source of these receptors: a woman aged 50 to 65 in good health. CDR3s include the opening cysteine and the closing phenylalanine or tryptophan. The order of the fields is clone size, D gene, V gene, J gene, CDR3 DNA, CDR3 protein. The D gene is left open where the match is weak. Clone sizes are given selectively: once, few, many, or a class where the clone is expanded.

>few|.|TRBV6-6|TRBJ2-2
TGTGCCAGCAGTTACTCATCGCGACCAGGGGAGCTGTTTTTT
CASSYSSRPGELFF
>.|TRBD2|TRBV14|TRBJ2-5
TGTGCCAGCAGCCTCCCTCCCCTGGTAGCGGGGGAAGAGACCCAGTACTTC
CASSLPPLVAGEETQYF
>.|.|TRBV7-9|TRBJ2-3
TGTGCCAGCAGCTTATATCACGGGACGCCGGCAGATACGCAGTATTTT
CASSLYHGTPADTQYF
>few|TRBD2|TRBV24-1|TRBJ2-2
TGTGCCACCAGTGGGGCGAGCGGGAGTTGGACCGGGGAGCTGTTTTTT
CATSGASGSWTGELFF
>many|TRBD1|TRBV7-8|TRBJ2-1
TGTGCCAGCAGCTTAGCAGCCGGGACAGGCGGCTACAATGAGCAGTTCTTC
CASSLAAGTGGYNEQFF
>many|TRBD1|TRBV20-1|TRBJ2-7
TGCAGTGCTAGAGTAGAGGGGGCCCCCTACGAGCAGTACTTC
CSARVEGAPYEQYF
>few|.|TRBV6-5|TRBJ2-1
TGTGCCAGCAGTTACTCGGTAAATAGCCTTGGAAATGAGCAGTTCTTC
CASSYSVNSLGNEQFF
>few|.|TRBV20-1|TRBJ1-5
TGCAGTGCTACATCACGGGAAAATCAGCCCCAGCATTTT
CSATSRENQPQHF
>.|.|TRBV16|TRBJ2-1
TGTGCCAGCAGCCAATCCACCACCAACAATGAGCAGTTCTTC
CASSQSTTNNEQFF
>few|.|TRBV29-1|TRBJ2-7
TGCAGCGTTGAGGTTCCAGTTACCTACGAGCAGTACTTC
CSVEVPVTYEQYF
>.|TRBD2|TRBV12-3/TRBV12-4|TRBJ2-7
TGTGCCAGCAGGCCTAGCGGAGGCTCCTACGAGCAGTACTTC
CASRPSGGSYEQYF
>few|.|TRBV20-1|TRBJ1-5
TGCAGTGCTAGTAAGGACAACCATCAGCCCCAGCATTTT
CSASKDNHQPQHF
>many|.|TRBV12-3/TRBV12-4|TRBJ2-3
TGTGCCAGCAGCTTACAGTCCTCGAGCACAGATACGCAGTATTTT
CASSLQSSSTDTQYF
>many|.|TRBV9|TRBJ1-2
TGTGCCAGCAGCCCGGACCTCATGGCTAACTATGGCTACACCTTC
CASSPDLMANYGYTF
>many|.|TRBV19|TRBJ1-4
TGTGCCAGCGGAGGACGGGATAATGAAAAACTGTTTTTT
CASGGRDNEKLFF
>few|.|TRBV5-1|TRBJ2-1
TGCGCCAGCAGCAGAATTCTAGGGAGGCCCCATGAGCAGTTCTTC
CASSRILGRPHEQFF
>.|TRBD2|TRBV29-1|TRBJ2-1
TGCAGCGTTGGAAACCTGGGACTAGCGGGGGGAGAGCAGTTCTTC
CSVGNLGLAGGEQFF
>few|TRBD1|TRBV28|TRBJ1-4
TGTGCCAGCAGTCCCGGGACAGGGGTGGGAAAACTGTTTTTT
CASSPGTGVGKLFF
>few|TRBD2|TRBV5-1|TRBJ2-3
TGCGCCAGCAGCTGGGGACTAGCGGCCGATTATACGCAGTATTTT
CASSWGLAADYTQYF
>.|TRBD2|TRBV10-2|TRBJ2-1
TGCGCCAGCAGCCAGGGACTAGCGGGAAAAAATGAGCAGTTCTTC
CASSQGLAGKNEQFF
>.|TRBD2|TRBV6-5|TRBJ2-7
TGTGCCAGCAGTTACGGACTAGCCTCCTACGAGCAGTACTTC
CASSYGLASYEQYF
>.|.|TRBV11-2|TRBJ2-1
TGTGCCAGCAGCTTCAGACTAGAGCAGTCTCCCAATGAGCAGTTCTTC
CASSFRLEQSPNEQFF
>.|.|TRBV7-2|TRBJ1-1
TGTGCCAGCAGCTTAGATGGTGGTTCAGTCACTGAAGCTTTCTTT
CASSLDGGSVTEAFF
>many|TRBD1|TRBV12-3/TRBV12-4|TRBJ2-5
TGTGCCAGCAGTGCCTCCGGGACAGCGAAACAAGAGACCCAGTACTTC
CASSASGTAKQETQYF
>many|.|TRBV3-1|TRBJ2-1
TGTGCCAGCAGCCAACGGACTGGAGTAAATGAGCAGTTCTTC
CASSQRTGVNEQFF
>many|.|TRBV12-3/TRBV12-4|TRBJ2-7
TGTGCCAGCAGCTTCGTGGCCATAACTGGAGAGCAGTACTTC
CASSFVAITGEQYF
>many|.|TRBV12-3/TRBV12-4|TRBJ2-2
TGTGCCAGCAGACGGACAGTAACCGGGGAGCTGTTTTTT
CASRRTVTGELFF
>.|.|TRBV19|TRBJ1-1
TGTGCCAGTAGCATCGACACAATGAACACTGAAGCTTTCTTT
CASSIDTMNTEAFF
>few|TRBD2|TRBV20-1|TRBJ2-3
TGCAGTGCACCGGGACTAGCGGGATCGTTGATTAGCACAGATACGCAGTATTTT
CSAPGLAGSLISTDTQYF
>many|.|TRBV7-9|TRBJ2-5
TGTGCCAGCAGACCGGGTTGGGAGACCCAGTACTTC
CASRPGWETQYF
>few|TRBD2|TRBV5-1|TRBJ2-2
TGCGCCAGCAGCGTGGGTCTAGCGGGAACCACCGGGGAGCTGTTTTTT
CASSVGLAGTTGELFF